This T cell receptor (beta chain) was found in a study of blood T cells in healthy people across ages. Study-level points and caveats: Researchers report that TCR beta diversity correlated strongly with naive T cell percentage. Per million T cells, TCR beta diversity dropped roughly linearly as age increased.

As concerns this clonotype: Its antigen is not identified.

PCR was performed a second time for roughly 7 to 11 cycles using a sample-barcoded 5' primer and a J-beta primer mix. MiXCR was run by TCRdb on the 5' RACE reads, yielding one entry per CDR3 protein. The sample lists about 800,000 distinct CDR3 sequences; 58% were seen once. V was shortened by 7 bases and J by 8 bases, with 11 bases between the two germline ends. The germline V gene encodes CDR1 SQVTM and CDR2 ANQGSEA. The length of the CDR3 is 10 residues. The donors, aged roughly 6 to 95, were healthy Caucasians from Russia. The TCR originated in a man aged 30-40 years in good health. The material sequenced was blood. The J gene is TRBJ1-2, the V gene TRBV29-1; no firm D call. The CDR3 DNA reads TGCAGCGCTGCGCAGGACGGCTACACCTTC. It codes for CSAAQDGYTF.